These T cell receptor beta chains were read from a single sample in a study of blood T cells in healthy people across ages. TCRdb used MiXCR to reprocess the 5' RACE reads, holding one entry per CDR3 protein. The sample lists 1.8 million or so distinct CDR3 sequences; about two fifths were seen once. Sequenced sample: blood. All receptors derive from a human donor in good health. CDR3s include the opening cysteine and the closing phenylalanine or tryptophan. The order of the fields is CDR3 length, V gene, J gene, CDR3 protein.

16	TRBV7-9	TRBJ1-2	CASSREDRGLDYGYTF
17	TRBV6-2/TRBV6-3	TRBJ1-2	CASSRTPGQAPGGGYTF
18	TRBV3-1	TRBJ2-7	CASSQDSWWDRGQREQYF
14	TRBV5-6	TRBJ2-7	CASSIGQGFDEQYF
14	TRBV29-1	TRBJ2-5	CSVGLAGPRETQYF
17	TRBV7-2	TRBJ2-2	CASSLGPGAALSGELFF
14	TRBV4-3	TRBJ1-1	CASSPGTGCDEAFF
13	TRBV20-1	TRBJ1-2	CSAYRDRDYDYTF
11	TRBV20-1	-	CSAGVIETQYF
12	TRBV20-1	TRBJ2-7	CRAHDPGYEQYF
13	TRBV4-3	TRBJ2-7	CASSQDRRYEQYF
15	TRBV27	TRBJ1-4	CASRSGGGASEKLFF
12	TRBV7-9	TRBJ2-4	CASSLGKWEQYF
20	TRBV12-3/TRBV12-4	TRBJ1-1	CASSFRVAGGKTEKNTEAFF
12	TRBV15	TRBJ2-1	CATSRGTNEQFF
11	TRBV30	TRBJ2-1	CAWSMGEEQFF
13	TRBV3-1	TRBJ1-6	CASSRGGSGPLHF
15	TRBV3-1	TRBJ2-7	CASSQGGQATYEQYF
17	TRBV4-3	TRBJ2-1	CASSSDSGGFFGNEQFF
13	TRBV20-1	TRBJ2-3	CSALLGQGDTQYF
14	TRBV20-1	TRBJ1-2	CSASHRGGHYGYTF
13	TRBV20-1	TRBJ2-3	CSANGGSTDTQYF
15	TRBV5-1	TRBJ1-5	CASENGTGLNQPQHF
12	TRBV7-8	TRBJ2-3	CASSSFADTQYF
14	TRBV6-1	TRBJ1-1	CASSADGPNTEAFF
14	TRBV7-2	TRBJ2-7	CASSPIGRTYEQYF
13	TRBV20-1	TRBJ2-7	CSESGPMSYEQYF
24	TRBV6-2/TRBV6-3	TRBJ2-7	CASSYSKPRTGNGNRGWDFYEQYF
12	TRBV7-2	TRBJ2-5	CASSLVLETQYF
16	TRBV20-1	TRBJ1-1	CSAWALQGKMNTEAFF
13	TRBV7-9	TRBJ1-2	CASSFEQGYGYTF
16	TRBV11-2	TRBJ2-7	CASSRPIGVLSYEQYF
13	TRBV20-1	-	CSPSGGAGETQYF
13	TRBV11-2	TRBJ2-1	CASSPLQRSLQFF
15	TRBV6-5	TRBJ1-1	CASRRDRGLNTEAFF
15	TRBV5-1	TRBJ2-5	CASSLEDRISETQYF
17	TRBV9	TRBJ2-1	CASSLGLAGVSGNEQFF
16	TRBV3-1	TRBJ2-1	CASSHLSEGSDNEQFF
14	TRBV20-1	TRBJ1-5	CSALRTGSNQPQHF
17	TRBV3-1	TRBJ2-1	CASSQGLPGSNYNEQFF
14	TRBV10-3	TRBJ2-7	CAISESNRDYEQYF
16	TRBV6-1	TRBJ1-5	CASSEAEGAGNQPQHF
12	TRBV28	TRBJ2-3	CASSFSQWAQYF
14	TRBV2	TRBJ2-5	CASSVLVNEETQYF
14	TRBV20-1	TRBJ2-2	CSARREEASGELFF
16	TRBV4-3	TRBJ2-1	CASSQGVSDYYNEQFF